What follows describes a single TCR beta chain. The protocol was immunoSEQ multiplex PCR, while the TCRdb copy is restricted to in-frame clones and leaves out a portion. The sample includes 150,000 to 200,000 clones, about nine tenths of them seen just once. The data derive from a study of T cell responses to AZD1222 COVID-19 vaccine. The sequences come from peripheral blood, collected on day 0 of AZD1222 vaccination. This receptor was identified in an adult in good health.

DNA for the CDR3: TGTGCCAGCAGCCCCCAGACAGGAATAAACACTGAAGCTTTCTTT. It yields the protein CASSPQTGINTEAFF. V and J are TRBV9 and TRBJ1-1, with D tentatively TRBD1 (6 bases). CDR1 and CDR2 from the germline V gene are SGDLS and YYNGEE. The CDR3 spans 15 residues. Between the trimmed V and J ends, which lost 4 bases and 2 bases, there was a span of 15 bases.